These 25 T cell receptor beta chains share one sample of origin, sequenced in a study of blood T cell repertoires in COVID-19. Some clones are missing from TCRdb's copy, which holds only in-frame ones; the method was immunoSEQ multiplex PCR. The table lists more than 250,000 clones, roughly 91% of them singletons. The sample taken for sequencing was peripheral blood. These receptors all stem from a man between 45 and 60 years old with active or convalescent COVID-19.

The chain joins TRBV2 to TRBJ2-7, with 7 bases that match TRBD1. Germline V gives CDR1 SNHLY, CDR2 FYNNEI. The V segment lost 2 bases and the J segment 3 bases; nucleotides outside the gene matches: 4. The CDR3 runs to 14 residues. The CDR3 DNA reads TGTGCCAGCAGTGAAAATCGGGACAGCTACGAGCAGTACTTC. It translates to CASSENRDSYEQYF.

This rearrangement joins TRBV7-3 to TRBJ1-2; TRBD1 aligns across 10 bases. The CDR3 sequence is 18 residues long. The trim removed 0 bases at V and 4 bases at J, leaving 11 bases unmatched. CDR1 is SGHTA and CDR2 is FQGTGA in the germline V gene. The CDR3 bases are TGTGCCAGCAGCTTAACGAGCTCCGAGGACAGGGGGTTCTATGGCTACACCTTC. Translation: CASSLTSSEDRGFYGYTF. The complete variable domain, with remaining parts taken from reference TRBV7-3 and TRBJ1-2, reads GAGVSQTPSNKVTEKGKYVELRCDPISGHTALYWYRQSLGQGPEFLIYFQGTGAADDSGLPNDRFFAVRPEGSVSTLKIQRTERGDSAVYLCASSLTSSEDRGFYGYTFGSGTRLTVV.

V and J are TRBV3-1 (or the pseudogene TRBV3-2) and TRBJ1-1, with a weak D call TRBD1 (5 bases). CDR1 is LGHDT, CDR2 YNNKEL, per germline (reference sequence). The CDR3 has 15 amino acids. V shed 0 bases and J shed 1 base, with 9 bases lying between them. The CDR3 DNA is TGTGCCAGCAGCCAAGAATGGGGGGGGAACACTGAAGCTTTCTTT. Translating it yields CASSQEWGGNTEAFF.

The V gene is TRBV6-5, the J gene TRBJ1-4; 7 bases match TRBD1. CDR3 length: 15 amino acids. The J segment lost 2 bases and the V segment lost 6 bases, leaving 6 bases of the junction unmatched. Germline V gene lookup returns CDR1 MNHEY and CDR2 SVGAGI. Written as DNA, the CDR3 is TGTGCCAGCAGCCGGACAGGAACGACTAATGAAAAACTGTTTTTT. Translated: CASSRTGTTNEKLFF.

The J gene is TRBJ1-2, the V gene TRBV28; no reliable D call. This CDR3 has 14 residues. Per the germline V gene, CDR1 is MDHEN and CDR2 is SYDVKM. The V and J ends lost 3 bases and 8 bases respectively, with 16 bases between them. CDR3 coding DNA: TGTGCCAGCAGTTTTGCCAGACTCTCCCAGGGCTACACCTTC. As protein: CASSFARLSQGYTF.

The chain couples TRBV29-1 to TRBJ2-1; 11 bases align to TRBD2. The germline V gene encodes CDR1 SQVTM and CDR2 ANQGSEA. The CDR3 extends over 14 amino acids. Unmatched junction bases numbered 5, after V lost 4 bases and J lost 6 bases. The CDR3 nucleotides are TGCAGCGTTGGGTTAGCGGGAGGGATCAATGAGCAGTTCTTC. Amino acids: CSVGLAGGINEQFF.

In its sample, this clone was seen a few times. The chain links TRBV2 to TRBJ2-7; TRBD1 matches at 10 bases. Germline V gene lookup returns CDR1 SNHLY and CDR2 FYNNEI. This CDR3 has 15 amino acids. J lost 1 base, V lost 1 base, and 1 base had no gene match. The chain's CDR3 is CASSEGDRGSYEQYF. CDR3 sequence (DNA): TGTGCCAGCAGTGAAGGGGACAGGGGTTCCTACGAGCAGTACTTC.

The rearrangement joins TRBV18 to TRBJ2-7, with no clear D. The V and J ends lost 4 bases and 2 bases respectively, with 15 bases between them. The CDR3 contains 15 residues. CDR1 and CDR2 (germline): KGHSH, LQKENI. CDR3 residues: CASSRVGQATYEQYF. Here the CDR3 DNA reads TGTGCCAGCTCACGAGTTGGTCAGGCTACCTACGAGCAGTACTTC.

This clone is a singleton in its sample. This CDR3 is CASSAEGQRGGKYF. The CDR3 DNA follows: TGTGCCAGCAGTGCTGAGGGTCAGCGAGGGGGAAAGTACTTC. The chain uses TRBV2 and TRBJ2-7; D is possibly TRBD1 (6 bases). Trimming stripped 4 bases from V and 11 bases from J, with 21 bases between. Germline lookup yields CDR1 SNHLY and CDR2 FYNNEI. The CDR3 contains 14 residues.

This clone was recorded a few times. This specimen includes other DNA sequences encoding the same CDR3. J is TRBJ2-1 and V is TRBV5-1; weak D call: TRBD2 (5 bases). Per the germline V gene, CDR1 is SGHRS and CDR2 is YFSETQ. V gave up 4 bases and J gave up 0 bases, with 11 bases separating them. The CDR3 totals 15 residues. For the CDR3, the DNA is TGCGCCAGCAGCCCCTCGGGGAGCTCCTACAATGAGCAGTTCTTC. Translation gives CASSPSGSSYNEQFF.

The chain employs TRBV30 and TRBJ1-4; D is unclear. From germline, CDR1 is GTSNPN and CDR2 SVGIG (reference sequence). This CDR3 contains 15 residues. V lost 3 bases and J lost 0, with 11 bases in between. This chain's CDR3 is CAWREGFATNEKLFF. In nucleotides, the CDR3 is TGTGCCTGGAGGGAGGGATTTGCAACTAATGAAAAACTGTTTTTT.

The CDR3 region has the DNA TGTGCCAGCAGCTTCCCACAGGGGATCTCCTACGAGCAGTACTTC. Its protein is CASSFPQGISYEQYF. V gene TRBV5-6 combines with J gene TRBJ2-7; TRBD1 aligns across 7 bases. The CDR3 loop spans 15 amino acids. The V gene end was trimmed by 2 bases and the J gene end by 0 bases; junction bases not matched to a gene: 5. Germline values: CDR1 SGHDT, CDR2 YYEEEE.

V usage is TRBV15 and J usage is TRBJ2-7; 7 nucleotides align to TRBD2. Germline CDR1 LNHNV, CDR2 YYDKDF (reference sequence). V shed 5 bases and J 6 bases; nucleotides not matched to a gene: 10. The CDR3 is 14 amino acids. In DNA, the CDR3 is TGTGCCACCAGCCTGGGGCGGGGGTTTAGCGAGCAGTACTTC. Its protein product is CATSLGRGFSEQYF.

This clone has just one count. This chain joins TRBV28 and TRBJ1-4; 8 nucleotides match TRBD1. Losses at the gene ends were 3 bases for V and 8 bases for J; bases not matched to a gene: 5. This CDR3 is built from 14 residues. From germline, CDR1 is MDHEN and CDR2 SYDVKM. The CDR3 bases are TGTGCCAGCAGTTTTCAGGGGGCTTGGGAAAAACTGTTTTTT. It translates to CASSFQGAWEKLFF.

The V call is TRBV28, the J call TRBJ1-1, with 7 bases matching TRBD1. Trimming cost V 5 bases and J 4 bases; bases outside gene matches: 4. This CDR3 has 13 amino acids. CDR1 MDHEN and CDR2 SYDVKM come from the germline V gene. This chain's CDR3 is CASSPTGFTEAFF. In nucleotides, the CDR3 is TGTGCCAGCAGTCCGACAGGGTTCACTGAAGCTTTCTTT.

The rearrangement joins TRBV2 to TRBJ1-1; D remains ambiguous. Germline CDR1 SNHLY, CDR2 FYNNEI. V shed 11 bases and J shed 1 base, with 14 bases lying between them. The CDR3 has 13 amino acids. Written as DNA, the CDR3 is TGTGCCGGAGGCCCACCGTGGAACACTGAAGCTTTCTTT. Amino acid sequence: CAGGPPWNTEAFF.

This chain connects TRBV5-6 to TRBJ1-3; weak D call: TRBD1 (5 bases). This CDR3 spans 16 amino acids. Germline loops: CDR1 SGHDT, CDR2 YYEEEE. V lost 3 bases, J lost 1 base, and 14 bases lay in between. This chain's CDR3 is CASSSARQTSGNTIYF. In DNA form, the CDR3 reads TGTGCCAGCAGCTCGGCGAGACAGACATCTGGAAACACCATATATTTT.

In this sample, this clone turned up a few times. The CDR3 nucleotides are TGCGCCAGCATGGACAGGTATGGCTACACCTTC. Amino acids: CASMDRYGYTF. V gene TRBV5-1 combines with J gene TRBJ1-2; 7 nucleotides agree with TRBD1. This CDR3 has 11 amino acids. Trimming removed 6 bases from V and 5 bases from J; junction bases left unmatched: 1. CDR1 is SGHRS and CDR2 is YFSETQ in the germline V gene.

The chain recombines TRBV7-9 with TRBJ1-4; a possible D gene is TRBD1 (5 bases). The length of the CDR3 is 13 residues. Germline-derived CDR1 and CDR2 are SEHNR and FQNEAQ (reference sequence). V lost 8 bases and J lost 7, with 14 bases in between. CDR3 sequence: CASGPGQGEKLFF. The DNA for the CDR3 is TGTGCCAGCGGCCCAGGACAAGGTGAAAAACTGTTTTTT.

The rearrangement uses TRBV7-8 and TRBJ2-7, with D possibly being TRBD1 (6 bases). The V end lost 5 bases, the J end lost 12 bases, and 17 bases lay between the germline ends. CDR1 and CDR2 from the germline V gene are SGHVS and FQNEAQ. The CDR3 loop spans 12 amino acids. The CDR3 here is CASSPRGPDRYF. CDR3 coding DNA: TGTGCCAGCAGCCCCAGGGGTCCGGACAGGTACTTC.

This clone came up once. J is TRBJ1-4 and V is TRBV5-4; 9 bases align to TRBD1. This CDR3 has 16 residues. Trimming cost V 2 bases and J 4 bases; bases outside gene matches: 6. Germline V gives CDR1 SGHNT, CDR2 YYREEE (reference sequence). The CDR3 loop is CASSLGTGRNNEKLFF. In DNA form, the CDR3 reads TGTGCCAGCAGCTTAGGGACAGGGCGTAATAATGAAAAACTGTTTTTT.

As DNA, the CDR3 is TGTGCCAGTCGCGGACAGTTGAACACTGAAGCTTTCTTT. Residues: CASRGQLNTEAFF. The chain is built from TRBV19 and TRBJ1-1, with D maybe TRBD1 (6 bases). The CDR3 consists of 13 residues. Trimming removed 8 bases at V and 0 bases at J, with 10 bases between. The germline CDR1 and CDR2 sequences are LNHDA and SQIVND (reference sequence).

A word on this clone: Other DNA sequences in the same sample also yield this CDR3. This chain connects TRBV18 to TRBJ2-7; D unresolved. Deletions cut 2 bases from V and 1 base from J, with 6 bases between. CDR3 length equals 13 residues. The V gene's germline CDR1 is KGHSH and CDR2 LQKENI. CDR3 in amino acids: CASSPTSSYEQYF. In nucleotides, the CDR3 is TGTGCCAGCTCACCAACATCATCCTACGAGCAGTACTTC.

The rearrangement joins TRBV24-1 to TRBJ2-7; TRBD2 aligns across 14 bases. The CDR3 has 18 amino acids. CDR1 is KGHDR and CDR2 is SFDVKD in the germline V gene. Germline trimming cut 2 bases from V and 3 bases from J; bases unmatched to any gene: 8. The CDR3 loop is CATSDSGTSGGLLYEQYF. The CDR3 bases are TGTGCCACCAGTGATTCCGGGACTAGCGGGGGCCTCCTCTACGAGCAGTACTTC.

The V call is TRBV7-2, the J call TRBJ1-6; 8 bases agree with TRBD1. CDR3 size: 15 residues. Germline values: CDR1 SGHTA, CDR2 FQGNSA. J lost 7 bases, V lost 2 bases, and 4 bases had no gene match. The CDR3, as DNA: TGTGCCAGCAGCTTATCACCAGGGGGCAATTCACCCCTCCACTTT. Translation: CASSLSPGGNSPLHF.